A single count supports the clone carrying this T cell receptor (beta chain). Its antigen remains unidentified. Use of 60 Vbeta and 13 Jbeta primers characterized the PCR. Produced via immunoSEQ multiplex PCR; TCRdb's table is partial and in-frame only. Among about 110,000 clones listed, around 77% were seen once. This sample is drawn from a study of cytomegalovirus exposure and HLA in healthy donors. General observations from the study: The CMV antigen specificity of a few CMV-associated chains was confirmed through in vitro analysis. Excluded were some V segments that proved indistinguishable, including TRBV6-2 and TRBV6-3. A prior analysis recorded that most TCR beta V segments were productive about 87% or about 30% of the time.

Germline assignment: CDR1 MNHEY and CDR2 SVGAGI. The CDR3 covers 15 residues. The sequenced sample was PBMCs. V usage is TRBV6-5 and J usage is TRBJ2-5, with 10 bases matching TRBD1. Matching the DNA end better, TRBJ2-7 makes the J call doubtful. This TCR derives from a human donor in good health. In DNA form, the CDR3 reads TGTGCCAGCAGTTACACGGGACAGGGGACCTACGAGCAGTACTTC. Translated, it gives CASSYTGQGTYEQYF.